The present TCR beta chain was sequenced within a study of T cell responses to AZD1222 COVID-19 vaccine. On the study more broadly: Pooling was applied to second doses at about 4 or about 12 weeks.

V shed 1 base and J shed 4 bases, with 13 bases lying between them. CDR3 length equals 15 residues. Germline V gene sequence: CDR1 SGHVS, CDR2 FQNEAQ. The protocol was immunoSEQ multiplex PCR, while the TCRdb copy is restricted to in-frame clones and leaves out a portion. This table holds roughly 120,000 clones, over 80% found once. This clone was detected only a few times. As yet, its antigen is unknown. Study results and limitations: Reportedly, nearly half of unique spike TCRs recognized epitopes outside B.1.351/B.1.1.7 mutations. Clonal diversity was possibly underestimated, and white British individuals and females predominated among donors.

The sequence came from an adult in good health. The sample was peripheral blood, taken on day 0 of AZD1222 vaccination. The chain has TRBV7-8 and TRBJ2-5; D is uncertain. CDR3 residues: CASSLGGLEGETQYF. The CDR3 coding sequence is TGTGCCAGCAGCTTAGGGGGTCTAGAAGGAGAGACCCAGTACTTC.